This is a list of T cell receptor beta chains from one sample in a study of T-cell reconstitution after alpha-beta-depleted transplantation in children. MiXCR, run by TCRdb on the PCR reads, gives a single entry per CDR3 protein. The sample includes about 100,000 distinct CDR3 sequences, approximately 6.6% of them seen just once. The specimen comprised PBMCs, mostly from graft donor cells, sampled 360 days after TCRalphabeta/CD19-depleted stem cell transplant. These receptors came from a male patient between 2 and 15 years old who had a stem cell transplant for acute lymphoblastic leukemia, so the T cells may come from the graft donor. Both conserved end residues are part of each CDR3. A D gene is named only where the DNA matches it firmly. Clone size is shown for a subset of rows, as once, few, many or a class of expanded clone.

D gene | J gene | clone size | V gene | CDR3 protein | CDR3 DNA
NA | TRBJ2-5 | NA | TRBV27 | CASSPWGASETQYF | TGTGCCAGCAGTCCCTGGGGGGCCTCAGAGACCCAGTACTTC
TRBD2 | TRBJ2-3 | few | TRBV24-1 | CATAGGLGRTDTQYF | TGTGCCACCGCGGGGGGTCTAGGACGCACAGATACGCAGTATTTT
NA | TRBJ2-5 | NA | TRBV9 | CASSVRPNSRETQYF | TGTGCCAGCAGCGTACGACCGAACTCTCGAGAGACCCAGTACTTC
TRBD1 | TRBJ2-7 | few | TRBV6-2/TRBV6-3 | CASSYPLMPGQGMRIRFYEQYF | TGTGCCAGCAGTTACCCCCTTATGCCGGGACAGGGCATGAGGATACGTTTTTACGAGCAGTACTTC
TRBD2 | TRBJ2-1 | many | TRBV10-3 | CAISGSRSYNEQFF | TGTGCCATTAGCGGGAGTCGCTCCTACAATGAGCAGTTCTTC
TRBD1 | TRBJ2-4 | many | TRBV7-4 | CASSDRDRVKNIQYF | TGTGCCAGCAGCGACCGGGACAGGGTCAAAAACATTCAGTACTTC
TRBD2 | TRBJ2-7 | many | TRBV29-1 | CSARAGGNHEQYF | TGCAGCGCCCGGGCCGGGGGGAACCACGAGCAGTACTTC
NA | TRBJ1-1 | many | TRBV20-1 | CSARRTAEAFF | TGCAGTGCTAGACGGACAGCTGAAGCTTTCTTT
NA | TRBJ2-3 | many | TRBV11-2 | CASSLRGGFTDTQYF | TGTGCCAGCAGCTTGAGAGGGGGATTCACAGATACGCAGTATTTT
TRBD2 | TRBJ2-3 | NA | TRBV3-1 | CASSQITQRGVSTDTQYF | TGTGCCAGCAGCCAGATCACGCAGCGGGGGGTCAGCACAGATACGCAGTATTTT
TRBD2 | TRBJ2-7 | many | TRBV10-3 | CAISEAGGPSEQYF | TGTGCCATCAGTGAAGCGGGAGGGCCATCCGAGCAGTACTTC
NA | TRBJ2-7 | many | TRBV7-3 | CASSSLVGEQYF | TGTGCCAGCAGCTCCCTCGTCGGAGAGCAGTACTTC
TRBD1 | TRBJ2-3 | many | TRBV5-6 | CASILGTAYTDTQYF | TGTGCCAGCATCTTAGGGACAGCTTACACAGATACGCAGTATTTT
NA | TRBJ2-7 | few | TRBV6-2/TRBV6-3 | CASSYEDGLTYEQYF | TGTGCCAGCAGTTACGAGGACGGCTTAACCTACGAGCAGTACTTC
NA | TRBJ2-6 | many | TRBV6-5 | CASSLLSGANVLTF | TGTGCCAGCAGTTTGCTCTCTGGGGCCAACGTCCTGACTTTC
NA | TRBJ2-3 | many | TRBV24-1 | CATSDLDSTDTQYF | TGTGCCACCAGTGATCTGGACAGCACAGATACGCAGTATTTT
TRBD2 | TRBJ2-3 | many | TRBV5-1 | CASTDGRARDTQYF | TGCGCCAGCACAGACGGGAGGGCCAGAGATACGCAGTATTTT
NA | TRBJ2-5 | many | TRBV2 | CATSLRAQYF | TGTGCCACCTCGTTACGAGCCCAGTACTTC
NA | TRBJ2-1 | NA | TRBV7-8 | CASSAGHFYNEQFF | TGTGCCAGCAGCGCGGGACATTTTTACAATGAGCAGTTCTTC
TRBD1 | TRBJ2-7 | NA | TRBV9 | CASSAGTGKEQYF | TGTGCCAGCAGCGCCGGGACAGGGAAAGAGCAGTACTTC
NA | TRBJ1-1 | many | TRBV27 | CASSLSGGNTEAFF | TGTGCCAGCAGTTTATCCGGAGGGAACACTGAAGCTTTCTTT
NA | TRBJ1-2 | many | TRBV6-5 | CASSYGRINYGYTF | TGTGCCAGCAGTTACGGAAGGATTAACTATGGCTACACCTTC
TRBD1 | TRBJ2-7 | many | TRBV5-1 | CASSRDRGSEQYF | TGCGCCAGCAGCCGGGACAGGGGCTCCGAGCAGTACTTC
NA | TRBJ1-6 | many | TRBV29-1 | CSARRDDNSPLHF | TGCAGCGCCCGCAGGGATGATAATTCACCCCTCCACTTT
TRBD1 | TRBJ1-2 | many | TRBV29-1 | CSAAPGQGADGYTF | TGCAGCGCCGCCCCGGGACAGGGGGCGGATGGCTACACCTTC
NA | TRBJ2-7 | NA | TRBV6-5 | CASSFTGPDSYEQYF | TGTGCCAGCAGTTTCACAGGCCCCGACTCCTACGAGCAGTACTTC
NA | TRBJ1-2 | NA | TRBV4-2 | CASSQDTGHDWDGYTF | TGTGCCAGCAGCCAAGACACGGGACACGACTGGGATGGCTACACCTTC
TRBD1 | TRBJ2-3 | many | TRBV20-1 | CSARTDRGLDTQYF | TGCAGTGCTAGAACGGACAGGGGGCTTGATACGCAGTATTTT
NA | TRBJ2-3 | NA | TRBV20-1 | CSAPPLGPGEDTQYF | TGCAGTGCTCCCCCACTAGGACCTGGAGAAGATACGCAGTATTTT
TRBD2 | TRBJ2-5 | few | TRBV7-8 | CASSTWTSGGETQYF | TGTGCCAGCAGCACGTGGACTAGCGGGGGGGAGACCCAGTACTTC
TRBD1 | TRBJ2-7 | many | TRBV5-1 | CASSWDRVRGYEQYF | TGCGCCAGCAGCTGGGACAGGGTAAGGGGCTACGAGCAGTACTTC
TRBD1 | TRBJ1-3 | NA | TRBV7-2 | CASRLYPAGQGGNTIYF | TGTGCCAGCAGGCTATACCCCGCCGGACAGGGTGGAAACACCATATATTTT
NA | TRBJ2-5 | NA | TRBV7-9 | CASSYRHQETQYF | TGTGCCAGCAGCTACAGACACCAAGAGACCCAGTACTTC
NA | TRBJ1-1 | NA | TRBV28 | CASSLGVAFF | TGTGCCAGCAGTTTGGGAGTAGCTTTCTTT
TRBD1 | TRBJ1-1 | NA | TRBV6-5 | CASSLTGGNGAEAFF | TGTGCCAGCAGTTTGACAGGGGGTAATGGCGCTGAAGCTTTCTTT
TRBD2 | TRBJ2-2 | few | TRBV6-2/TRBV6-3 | CASSYRLARTGELFF | TGTGCCAGCAGTTACCGACTAGCGCGAACCGGGGAGCTGTTTTTT
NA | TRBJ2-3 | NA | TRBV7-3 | CASTSGDGTDTQYF | TGTGCCAGCACCTCGGGAGATGGGACAGATACGCAGTATTTT